Below are 13 T cell receptor beta chains sequenced from a single sample in a study of cytomegalovirus exposure and HLA in healthy donors. PCR used 60 Vbeta primers and 13 Jbeta primers. Libraries were prepared by immunoSEQ multiplex PCR; TCRdb keeps only in-frame clonotypes and omits some of them. Here the sample spans some 96,000 clones, 55% to 75% being singletons. What was sequenced was PBMCs. The receptor source for this set is a man between 60 and 70 years old in good health and CMV-seronegative.

This rearrangement joins TRBV6-5 to TRBJ2-1; D possibly corresponds to TRBD2 (6 bases). Deletions cut 5 bases from V and 2 bases from J, with 10 bases between. This CDR3 is 14 amino acids long. Germline V lookup: CDR1 MNHEY, CDR2 SVGAGI. The CDR3 nucleotides are TGTGCCAGCAGTACCGGGACTCCCTACAATGAGCAGTTCTTC. This gives the protein CASSTGTPYNEQFF.

The V gene is TRBV18, the J gene TRBJ2-3, with D possibly matching TRBD2 (6 bases). With 2 bases removed from V and 1 base from J, the gap between germline ends came to 10 bases. This CDR3 is built from 15 residues. Germline CDR1 reads KGHSH; CDR2 reads LQKENI. This CDR3 is CASSPLGGRTDTQYF. CDR3 DNA sequence: TGTGCCAGCTCACCATTGGGAGGACGCACAGATACGCAGTATTTT. Complete variable domain (other parts from reference TRBV18 and TRBJ2-3): NAGVMQNPRHLVRRRGQEARLRCSPMKGHSHVYWYRQLPEEGLKFMVYLQKENIIDESGMPKERFSAEFPKEGPSILRIQQVVRGDSAAYFCASSPLGGRTDTQYFGPGTRLTVL.

The sample holds one count of this clone. The chain combines TRBV7-6 with TRBJ2-7; D may be TRBD2 (7 bases). Per germline, CDR1 SGHVS and CDR2 FNYEAQ. This CDR3 region has 15 residues. The V end was cut by 1 base, the J end by 4 bases, with 14 bases between. CDR3 protein: CASSLEGGTTYEQYF. CDR3 coding DNA: TGTGCCAGCAGCTTAGAGGGAGGGACAACGTACGAGCAGTACTTC.

The chain joins TRBV28 to TRBJ1-5; tentative D call: TRBD1 (6 bases). Germline CDR1 MDHEN, CDR2 SYDVKM. V was trimmed by 6 bases and J by 0 bases, leaving 12 bases between them. The CDR3 spans 15 residues. This chain's CDR3 is CASSGGQLSNQPQHF. Here the CDR3 DNA reads TGTGCCAGCAGCGGCGGACAGCTTAGCAATCAGCCCCAGCATTTT. The whole variable domain, filled in from reference TRBV28 and TRBJ1-5, reads DVKVTQSSRYLVKRTGEKVFLECVQDMDHENMFWYRQDPGLGLRLIYFSYDVKMKEKGDIPEGYSVSREKKERFSLILESASTNQTSMYLCASSGGQLSNQPQHFGDGTRLSIL.

This clone was found a few times. V usage is TRBV7-3 and J usage is TRBJ2-7, with TRBD2 identical over 10 bases. V lost 2 bases and J lost 7; bases outside the gene matches: 14. Germline V gene lookup returns CDR1 SGHTA and CDR2 FQGTGA. CDR3 length: 17 residues. This CDR3 reads CASSLSGVLAGVGEQYF. CDR3 coding DNA: TGTGCCAGCAGCTTATCCGGGGTTCTAGCGGGAGTGGGGGAGCAGTACTTC. The complete variable domain, with remaining parts taken from reference TRBV7-3 and TRBJ2-7, reads GAGVSQTPSNKVTEKGKYVELRCDPISGHTALYWYRQSLGQGPEFLIYFQGTGAADDSGLPNDRFFAVRPEGSVSTLKIQRTERGDSAVYLCASSLSGVLAGVGEQYFGPGTRLTVT.

The chain links TRBV6-6 to TRBJ2-5, with D possibly matching TRBD2 (6 bases). V lost 4 bases to trimming and J lost 1 base, with 10 bases between them. The germline gives CDR1 MNHNY, CDR2 SVGAGI (reference sequence). CDR3 length: 14 amino acids. CDR3 region: CASSSQRVQETQYF. CDR3 nucleotides: TGTGCCAGCAGTTCTCAGCGGGTCCAAGAGACCCAGTACTTC.

The genes are TRBV5-1 and TRBJ1-5, with a tentative D call TRBD1 (5 bases). This CDR3 has 16 residues. V lost 0 bases and J lost 2, with 12 bases in between. Per the germline V gene, CDR1 is SGHRS and CDR2 is YFSETQ. The CDR3 bases are TGCGCCAGCAGCTTGGGGGGGGGTGGGGGCAATCAGCCCCAGCATTTT. Its translation: CASSLGGGGGNQPQHF.

The chain couples TRBV5-1 to TRBJ2-3, with D tentatively TRBD1 (5 bases). The V gene's germline CDR1 is SGHRS and CDR2 YFSETQ. The V and J ends lost 0 bases and 4 bases respectively, with 15 bases between them. CDR3 length: 16 residues. The CDR3 DNA follows: TGCGCCAGCAGCTTGGGGTTCGTGGTAGGGGCAGATACGCAGTATTTT. It specifies CASSLGFVVGADTQYF.

The V call is TRBV19, the J call TRBJ2-7; 8 nucleotides align to TRBD2. The CDR3 length is 13 residues. CDR1 and CDR2 (germline): LNHDA, SQIVND (reference sequence). The V and J ends lost 5 bases and 6 bases, in that order; junction bases with no gene match: 6. CDR3 region: CASSPSTSGEQYF. The DNA of the CDR3 is TGTGCCAGTAGTCCCTCTACTAGCGGCGAGCAGTACTTC.

With respect to this clone: Other DNA sequences in this specimen translate into the identical CDR3. The genes are TRBV5-1 and TRBJ2-1; D unresolved. The germline gives CDR1 SGHRS, CDR2 YFSETQ. The V gene lost 2 bases and the J gene lost 4 bases, with 4 bases spanning the gap. The CDR3 is 12 residues long. CDR3 sequence reads: CASSFNYNEQFF. CDR3 sequence (DNA): TGCGCCAGCAGCTTCAATTACAATGAGCAGTTCTTC.

The V call is TRBV5-6, the J call TRBJ2-7, with TRBD2 as a possible D gene (6 bases). The germline V and J ends were trimmed by 3 bases and 3 bases, with 10 bases remaining between them. This CDR3 is built from 13 residues. Germline V gene sequence: CDR1 SGHDT, CDR2 YYEEEE. The CDR3 nucleotides are TGTGCCAGCAGCTCGGGACTTAACTACGAGCAGTACTTC. Translating gives CASSSGLNYEQYF.

This chain connects TRBV11-3 to TRBJ2-7; D unclear. Trimming took off 1 base at V and 2 bases at J, with 9 bases between the two ends. The CDR3 loop spans 14 amino acids. Germline CDR1 reads SGHNT; CDR2 reads YENEEA. Here the CDR3 reads CASSLGLLTYEQYF. Here the CDR3 DNA reads TGTGCCAGCAGCTTAGGTCTACTAACCTACGAGCAGTACTTC.

About this clone: Other DNA sequences within the sample encode an identical CDR3. The chain carries TRBV5-4 and TRBJ2-1; 16 positions match TRBD2. The CDR3 length is 18 residues. Germline V CDR1 and CDR2: SGHNT, YYREEE (reference sequence). With V trimmed by 4 bases and J by 1 base, 5 bases remained unmatched. The CDR3 sequence: CASSPGLAGGGSYNEQFF. CDR3 DNA: TGTGCCAGCAGCCCGGGACTAGCGGGAGGGGGTTCCTACAATGAGCAGTTCTTC.